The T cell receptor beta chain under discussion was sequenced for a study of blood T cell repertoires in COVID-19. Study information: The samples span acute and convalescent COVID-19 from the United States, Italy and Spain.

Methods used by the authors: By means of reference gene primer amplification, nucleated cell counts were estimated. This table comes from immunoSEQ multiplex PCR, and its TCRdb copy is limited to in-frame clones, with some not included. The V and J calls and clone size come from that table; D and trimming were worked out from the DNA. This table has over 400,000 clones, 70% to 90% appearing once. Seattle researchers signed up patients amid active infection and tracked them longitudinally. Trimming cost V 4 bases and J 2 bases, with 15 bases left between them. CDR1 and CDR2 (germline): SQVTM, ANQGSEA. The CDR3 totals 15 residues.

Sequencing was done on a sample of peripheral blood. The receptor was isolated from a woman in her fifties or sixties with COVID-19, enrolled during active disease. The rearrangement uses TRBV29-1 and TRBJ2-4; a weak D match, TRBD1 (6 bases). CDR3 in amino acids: CSVGGATGPKNIQYF. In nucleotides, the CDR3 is TGCAGCGTTGGGGGCGCAACAGGGCCCAAAAACATTCAGTACTTC.